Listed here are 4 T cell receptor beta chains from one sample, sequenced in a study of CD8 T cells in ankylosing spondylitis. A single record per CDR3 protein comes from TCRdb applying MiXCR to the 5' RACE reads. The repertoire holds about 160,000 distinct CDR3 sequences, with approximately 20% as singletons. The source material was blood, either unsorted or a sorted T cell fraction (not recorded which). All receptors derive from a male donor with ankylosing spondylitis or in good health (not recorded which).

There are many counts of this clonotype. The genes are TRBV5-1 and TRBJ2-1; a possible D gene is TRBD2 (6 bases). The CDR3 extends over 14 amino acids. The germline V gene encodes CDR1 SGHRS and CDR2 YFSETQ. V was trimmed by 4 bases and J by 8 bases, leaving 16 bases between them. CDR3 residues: CASSLRDSVYEQFF. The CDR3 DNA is TGCGCCAGCAGCCTCCGGGACTCAGTCTATGAGCAGTTCTTC.

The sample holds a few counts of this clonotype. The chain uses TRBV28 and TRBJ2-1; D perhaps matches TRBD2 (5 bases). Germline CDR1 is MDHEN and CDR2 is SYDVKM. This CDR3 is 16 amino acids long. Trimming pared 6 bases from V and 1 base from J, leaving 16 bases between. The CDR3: CASRTSGTISYNEQFF. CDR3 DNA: TGTGCCAGCAGGACAAGCGGAACTATTTCCTACAATGAGCAGTTCTTC.

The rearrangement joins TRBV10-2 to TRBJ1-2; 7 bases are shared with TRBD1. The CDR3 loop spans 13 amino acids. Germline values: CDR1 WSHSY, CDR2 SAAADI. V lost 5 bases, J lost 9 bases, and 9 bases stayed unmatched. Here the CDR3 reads CASSPRQGVSYTF. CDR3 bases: TGCGCCAGCAGTCCGAGACAGGGCGTGAGCTACACCTTC.

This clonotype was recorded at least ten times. The CDR3 nucleotides are TGTGCCATCCTCGGGGGACTCAACAATGAGCAGTTCTTC. The encoded protein is CAILGGLNNEQFF. This rearrangement joins TRBV7-8 to TRBJ2-1, with a weak D call TRBD2 (6 bases). The CDR3 length is 13 residues. CDR1 and CDR2 from the germline V gene are SGHVS and FQNEAQ. With 10 bases removed from V and 5 bases from J, the gap between germline ends came to 15 bases.